Sequencing of this T cell receptor beta chain was carried out in a study of T cell repertoires in cytomegalovirus infection. This clonotype was recorded many times. In TCRdb, the reads were re-called with MiXCR into one record per CDR3 protein. The sample consists of hundreds of thousands of distinct CDR3 sequences, 24% of them appearing once. Per germline, CDR1 SGHTA and CDR2 FQGNSA. CDR3 length: 15 residues. V dropped 1 base and J dropped 4; count of bases not matched to a gene: 3. J is TRBJ1-1 and V is TRBV7-2, with TRBD1 identical over 10 bases. The TCR comes from a human donor in good health (CMV status not recorded). Some clones in this sample may be carry-over from other donors' samples. Sequences were obtained from CD8+ T cells from PBMCs. The CDR3: CASSLGWTGGTEAFF. In DNA, the CDR3 is TGTGCCAGCAGCTTAGGGTGGACAGGGGGCACTGAAGCTTTCTTT.